The 26 T cell receptor beta chains below were found in one sample sequenced in a study of T cells in Graves' hyperthyroidism and ophthalmopathy. Amplification targeted TCR beta CDR3 regions from RNA transcripts. A first-round RT-PCR of the TCR CDR3 used the HTBI primer set. TCRdb processed the multiplex PCR reads anew with MiXCR; each CDR3 protein has one entry. The profile covers hundreds of thousands of distinct CDR3 sequences, with 45% appearing a single time and less than 9% taken by the ten largest. The sequencing sample was made of peripheral blood or thyroid tissue (not recorded which). Receptor source: an adult man with Graves' disease, either hyperthyroidism or ophthalmopathy (not recorded which).

The CDR3 DNA sequence: TGTGCCAGCAGTTACAGGGTACACGAGCAGTACTTC. It codes for CASSYRVHEQYF. J is TRBJ2-7 and V is TRBV6-5; D is ambiguous. Germline-derived CDR1 and CDR2 are MNHEY and SVGAGI. V was shortened by 2 bases and J by 5 bases, with 7 bases between the two germline ends. This CDR3 is built from 12 residues.

This rearrangement joins TRBV7-9 to TRBJ1-6, with unresolved D. Germline loops: CDR1 SEHNR, CDR2 FQNEAQ (reference sequence). The CDR3 runs 16 residues. V gave up 4 bases and J gave up 10 bases, with 20 bases separating them. CDR3 in DNA: TGTGCCAGCAGCTCTACAACTAGCGGGAGGAGCTCACCCCTCCACTTT. Translated, it gives CASSSTTSGRSSPLHF.

The CDR3 protein is CASSLGTGGWQETQYF. The DNA of the CDR3 is TGTGCCAGCAGCTTAGGGACAGGGGGTTGGCAAGAGACCCAGTACTTC. The chain joins TRBV7-8 to TRBJ2-5; the match to TRBD1 covers 10 bases. CDR3 length: 16 amino acids. The germline V gene has CDR1 SGHVS and CDR2 FQNEAQ. The trim removed 1 base at V and 2 bases at J, leaving 4 bases unmatched.

This clonotype has a count of ten or more. V usage is TRBV7-8 and J usage is TRBJ1-5; D not resolved. Per the germline V gene, CDR1 is SGHVS and CDR2 is FQNEAQ. This CDR3 is 12 amino acids long. Deletions cut 3 bases from V and 6 bases from J, with 6 bases between. Written as DNA, the CDR3 is TGTGCCAGCAGCTTGGACGGTCAGCCCCAGCATTTT. Translated: CASSLDGQPQHF.

This chain uses TRBV11-1 with TRBJ2-7, with D perhaps matching TRBD1 (6 bases). There are 14 residues in the CDR3. The germline V and J ends were trimmed by 8 bases and 0 bases, with 14 bases remaining between them. Per the germline V gene, CDR1 is SGHAT and CDR2 is FQDESV (reference sequence). CDR3 nucleotide sequence: TGTGCCAGCGCCTTGGCGGACAGCTCCTACGAGCAGTACTTC. It is translated as CASALADSSYEQYF. The whole variable domain, filled in from reference TRBV11-1 and TRBJ2-7, reads EAEVAQSPRYKITEKSQAVAFWCDPISGHATLYWYRQILGQGPELLVQFQDESVVDDSQLPKDRFSAERLKGVDSTLKIQPAELGDSAMYLCASALADSSYEQYFGPGTRLTVT.

A remark on this clonotype: One junction end does not reproduce the germline sequence, and a read error may be involved. The chain has TRBV6-9 and TRBJ2-6; maybe TRBD2 (5 bases). The CDR3 covers 17 residues. Germline V gives CDR1 MNHGY, CDR2 SVAAGI. CDR3 bases: TGTGCCATCAGTTATTCGGATAGCGCCTCTGGGGCCAACGTCCTGACTTTC. Amino acids: CAISYSDSASGANVLTF.

This rearrangement joins TRBV7-2 to TRBJ1-2; D is perhaps TRBD1 (5 bases). The germline gives CDR1 SGHTA, CDR2 FQGNSA. The CDR3 extends over 15 amino acids. V was clipped by 5 bases and J by 4 bases, with 17 bases between them. CDR3 sequence reads: CASSAGTSGSYGYTF. CDR3 bases: TGTGCCAGCAGCGCAGGGACTAGCGGGAGCTATGGCTACACCTTC.

The chain has TRBV19 and TRBJ1-5; D uncertain. The V gene's germline CDR1 is LNHDA and CDR2 SQIVND (reference sequence). CDR3 length: 16 amino acids. V lost 3 bases and J lost 2, with 14 bases in between. CDR3 in DNA: TGTGCCAGTAGTATTTATCGGGTTTATGGCAATCAGCCCCAGCATTTT. This sequence encodes CASSIYRVYGNQPQHF.

This clonotype was counted ten times or more. The V and J genes are TRBV2 and TRBJ1-5, with no clear D. The CDR3 loop spans 13 amino acids. In germline, CDR1 is SNHLY, CDR2 FYNNEI. The ends were cut back, 1 base at V and 6 bases at J, with 7 bases in the middle. The CDR3 sequence is CASSEEGSQPQHF. CDR3 in DNA: TGTGCCAGCAGTGAAGAGGGATCTCAGCCCCAGCATTTT. The whole variable domain, filled in from reference TRBV2 and TRBJ1-5, reads EPEVTQTPSHQVTQMGQEVILRCVPISNHLYFYWYRQILGQKVEFLVSFYNNEISEKSEIFDDQFSVERPDGSNFTLKIRSTKLEDSAMYFCASSEEGSQPQHFGDGTRLSIL.

The genes are TRBV7-8 and TRBJ1-1; D might be TRBD1 (5 bases). The V gene's germline CDR1 is SGHVS and CDR2 FQNEAQ. Trimming removed 5 bases at V and 1 base at J, with 11 bases between. The CDR3 is 14 residues long. As DNA, the CDR3 is TGTGCCAGCAGCCGGATTGGGGCGAACACTGAAGCTTTCTTT. Its translation is CASSRIGANTEAFF.

This clonotype appeared a few times. CDR3: CASSLARDLYYEQYF. For the CDR3, the DNA is TGTGCCAGCAGCTTAGCCCGGGACTTGTACTACGAGCAGTACTTC. The chain combines TRBV11-2 with TRBJ2-7; the D gene is possibly TRBD2 (6 bases). The length of the CDR3 is 15 residues. Germline V gene data show CDR1 as SGHAT and CDR2 as FQNNGV. Trimming took off 1 base at V and 3 bases at J, with 13 bases between the two ends.

The V gene is TRBV5-1, the J gene TRBJ2-3; D is uncertain. The CDR3 spans 12 residues. Trimming removed 4 bases at V and 6 bases at J, with 9 bases between. Germline values: CDR1 SGHRS, CDR2 YFSETQ. The CDR3, as DNA: TGCGCCAGCAGCGTATTAGAGGATACGCAGTATTTT. It translates to CASSVLEDTQYF.

CDR3 residues: CASSRWIGNTEAFF. The CDR3 DNA follows: TGTGCCAGCAGTAGATGGATCGGGAACACTGAAGCTTTCTTT. The rearrangement links TRBV7-9 to TRBJ1-1; no clear D gene. Germline lookup yields CDR1 SEHNR and CDR2 FQNEAQ (reference sequence). Trimming removed 6 bases from V and 1 base from J, with 12 bases in between. The CDR3 extends over 14 amino acids.

Written as DNA, the CDR3 is TGCAGTGCTCAGGGACCTTGGTCTGGAAACACCATATATTTT. Translation gives CSAQGPWSGNTIYF. This chain connects TRBV20-1 to TRBJ1-3; TRBD1 is a possible D gene (5 bases). Germline assignment: CDR1 DFQATT and CDR2 SNEGSKA (reference sequence). This CDR3 region has 14 residues. Deletions cut 5 bases from V and 1 base from J, with 12 bases between.

This clonotype has only one observation. This chain links TRBV19 with TRBJ1-5, with 11 bases that match TRBD1. CDR3 size: 14 residues. The ends lost 7 bases at V and 5 bases at J; junction bases unmatched: 4. Germline V CDR1 and CDR2: LNHDA, SQIVND (reference sequence). CDR3 coding DNA: TGTGCCAGTAAGGGGACAGGGGGTGATCAGCCCCAGCATTTT. Its translation: CASKGTGGDQPQHF.

V usage is TRBV20-1 and J usage is TRBJ1-6, with D hard to call. The CDR3 extends over 12 amino acids. Germline V lookup: CDR1 DFQATT, CDR2 SNEGSKA (reference sequence). CDR3 DNA: TGCCTGGGGAGCTCCTATAATTCACCCCTCCACTTT. Protein: CLGSSYNSPLHF.

J is TRBJ1-2 and V is TRBV12-3 or TRBV12-4; D gene unclear. The CDR3 sequence is 14 residues long. V lost 2 bases and J 11 bases, leaving 18 bases between the germline ends. CDR3 sequence reads: CASSLSREHGRYTF. Here the CDR3 DNA reads TGTGCCAGCAGTTTAAGTAGGGAACATGGGCGGTACACCTTC.

The table lists this clonotype with many counts. V and J are TRBV9 and TRBJ1-2; D not certain. In germline, CDR1 is SGDLS, CDR2 YYNGEE. This CDR3 comprises 13 residues. V lost 0 bases, J lost 8 bases, and 11 bases lay in between. CDR3: CASSVGASMGYTF. CDR3 in DNA: TGTGCCAGCAGCGTAGGGGCAAGTATGGGCTACACCTTC.

This clonotype was detected a few times. This chain uses TRBV5-1 with TRBJ1-2, with TRBD1 matching over 10 bases. Germline V gene data show CDR1 as SGHRS and CDR2 as YFSETQ. V shed 4 bases and J 7 bases; nucleotides not matched to a gene: 13. The CDR3 runs to 16 residues. CDR3 loop: CASSLQPGQGTGGYTF. As DNA, the CDR3 is TGCGCCAGCAGCCTCCAGCCGGGACAGGGGACTGGTGGCTACACCTTC.

This clonotype was seen a handful of times. The V and J genes are TRBV4-1 and TRBJ1-5; the D gene is possibly TRBD1 (6 bases). V was cut by 3 bases and J by 1 base, with 10 bases left in between. In germline, CDR1 is MGHRA, CDR2 YSYEKL. CDR3 length: 15 residues. DNA of the CDR3: TGCGCCAGCAGCCAGGAACAGGGAAGCAATCAGCCCCAGCATTTT. It is translated as CASSQEQGSNQPQHF.

This clonotype was recorded only once. The rearrangement joins TRBV7-9 to TRBJ2-7; 10 positions match TRBD2. The CDR3 is 16 amino acids. The germline V gene has CDR1 SEHNR and CDR2 FQNEAQ (reference sequence). V shed 3 bases, J shed 1 base, and the junction held 6 bases outside the gene matches. In DNA form, the CDR3 reads TGTGCCAGCAGCTTTCTTAGCGGGGGGATATCCTACGAGCAGTACTTC. Translating it yields CASSFLSGGISYEQYF. The full variable domain, with the rest looked up from reference TRBV7-9 and TRBJ2-7, is DTGVSQNPRHKITKRGQNVTFRCDPISEHNRLYWYRQTLGQGPEFLTYFQNEAQLEKSRLLSDRFSAERPKGSFSTLEIQRTEQGDSAMYLCASSFLSGGISYEQYFGPGTRLTVT.

A few counts support this clonotype. This chain connects TRBV7-8 to TRBJ2-7; no firm D call. The CDR3 spans 15 residues. With 2 bases removed from V and 0 bases from J, the gap between germline ends came to 11 bases. Germline V gene data show CDR1 as SGHVS and CDR2 as FQNEAQ. Written as DNA, the CDR3 is TGTGCCAGCAGCTTAACGACACTGGTCTCCTACGAGCAGTACTTC. Encoded protein: CASSLTTLVSYEQYF.

This clonotype has only one observation. The CDR3 loop reads CASSQEVWGREWGHNQPQHF. The CDR3 nucleotides are TGTGCCAGCAGCCAAGAAGTTTGGGGCAGGGAGTGGGGGCACAATCAGCCCCAGCATTTT. The chain couples TRBV7-6 to TRBJ1-5; the D gene is possibly TRBD1 (6 bases). V shed 5 bases and J shed 3 bases, with 29 bases lying between them. This CDR3 has 20 amino acids. Per the germline V gene, CDR1 is SGHVS and CDR2 is FNYEAQ.

This clonotype was detected ten times or more. The V call is TRBV11-2, the J call TRBJ1-4; D is ambiguous. V lost 1 base to trimming and J lost 10 bases, with 7 bases between them. Germline-derived CDR1 and CDR2 are SGHAT and FQNNGV. This CDR3 has 12 residues. CDR3 in DNA: TGTGCCAGCAGCTTAGTTCCCGGAAAACTGTTTTTT. Its translation is CASSLVPGKLFF.

V and J are TRBV14 and TRBJ2-2; D is unclear. The CDR3 is made up of 17 amino acids. CDR1 is SGHDN, CDR2 FVKESK, per germline. V lost 1 base and J 1 base, leaving 13 bases between the germline ends. In DNA, the CDR3 is TGTGCCAGCAGCCAAGCCCGTGTAAAGGAGAACACCGGGGAGCTGTTTTTT. Translating it yields CASSQARVKENTGELFF.

V usage is TRBV20-1 and J usage is TRBJ2-7; D is perhaps TRBD2 (7 bases). The V end was cut by 3 bases, the J end by 6 bases, with 15 bases between. Germline CDR1 is DFQATT and CDR2 is SNEGSKA (reference sequence). CDR3 length: 13 residues. The CDR3 DNA reads TGCAGTGCTAGGAAGGGGGGGTTGGGCGAGCAGTACTTC. It codes for CSARKGGLGEQYF.